Below, 23 T cell receptor beta chains from the same sample are listed, as sequenced in a study of blood T cells in healthy people across ages. The use of a sample-barcoded 5' primer and a J-beta primer mix characterized a second PCR of about 6 to 12 cycles. TCRdb re-called the 5' RACE reads with MiXCR, one entry per CDR3 protein. Among hundreds of thousands of distinct CDR3 sequences, 62% were seen once, and the ten largest hold 28%. Sequenced: blood. These receptors all stem from a man aged 30 to 45 in good health.

The chain is built from TRBV5-1 and TRBJ2-7; 8 bases line up with TRBD1. V lost 4 bases and J lost 1; bases outside the gene matches: 7. In germline, CDR1 is SGHRS, CDR2 YFSETQ. This CDR3 is 15 amino acids long. The CDR3 is CASSHEDRASYEQYF. The CDR3, as DNA: TGCGCCAGCAGCCACGAGGACAGGGCTTCCTACGAGCAGTACTTC.

In DNA, the CDR3 is TGTGCCGCGGCCTCTGGACAAGTGGATACGCAGTATTTT. Encoded protein: CAAASGQVDTQYF. V is TRBV10-3 and J is TRBJ2-3; D is possibly TRBD1 (5 bases). Trimming cost V 11 bases and J 6 bases, with 18 bases left between them. Germline V gene sequence: CDR1 ENHRY, CDR2 SYGVKD. The length of the CDR3 is 13 residues.

This clonotype was picked up a small number of times. J is TRBJ1-2 and V is TRBV5-1; D is uncertain. Germline CDR1 reads SGHRS; CDR2 reads YFSETQ. The length of the CDR3 is 17 residues. Trimming cost V 0 bases and J 3 bases, with 18 bases left between them. This CDR3 reads CASSLDGIPTTDYGYTF. CDR3 sequence (DNA): TGCGCCAGCAGCTTGGACGGGATCCCGACTACGGACTATGGCTACACCTTC.

J is TRBJ1-6 and V is TRBV4-3; D might be TRBD1 (5 bases). CDR1 and CDR2 from the germline V gene are LGHNA and YSLEER. This CDR3 is 15 amino acids long. The ends were cut back, 0 bases at V and 5 bases at J, with 8 bases in the middle. CDR3 sequence: CASSQDAGHNSPLHF. DNA of the CDR3: TGCGCCAGCAGCCAAGATGCAGGGCATAATTCACCCCTCCACTTT.

The table lists this clonotype with many counts. CDR3 nucleotide sequence: TGCGCCAGCAGCTCGGACGGACAACCGGCCTATGGCTACACCTTC. Translated: CASSSDGQPAYGYTF. The gene calls are TRBV5-1 and TRBJ1-2, with D maybe TRBD1 (5 bases). The V end was cut by 3 bases, the J end by 4 bases, with 16 bases between. CDR3 length equals 15 residues. CDR1 and CDR2 from the germline V gene are SGHRS and YFSETQ. The full variable domain, its missing parts supplied by reference TRBV5-1 and TRBJ1-2, is KAGVTQTPRYLIKTRGQQVTLSCSPISGHRSVSWYQQTPGQGLQFLFEYFSETQRNKGNFPGRFSGRQFSNSRSEMNVSTLELGDSALYLCASSSDGQPAYGYTFGSGTRLTVV.

This chain connects TRBV7-9 to TRBJ2-2, with 7 nucleotides matching TRBD1. This CDR3 region has 14 residues. V dropped 7 bases and J dropped 6; count of bases not matched to a gene: 8. Germline CDR1 reads SEHNR; CDR2 reads FQNEAQ (reference sequence). CDR3 sequence reads: CASIYRGSAGELFF. CDR3 bases: TGTGCCAGCATTTACAGGGGATCAGCCGGGGAGCTGTTTTTT.

The rearrangement links TRBV5-1 to TRBJ2-1; maybe TRBD2 (6 bases). Trimming left V 3 bases short and J 4 bases short, with 14 bases between. Germline CDR1 is SGHRS and CDR2 is YFSETQ. CDR3 size: 15 residues. The CDR3 loop is CASSSEGLPYNEQFF. As DNA, the CDR3 is TGCGCCAGCAGCTCAGAAGGACTACCTTACAATGAGCAGTTCTTC.

The J gene is TRBJ1-6, the V gene TRBV27; no clear D gene. Germline lookup yields CDR1 MNHEY and CDR2 SMNVEV (reference sequence). The CDR3 is made up of 16 amino acids. The V end was cut by 3 bases, the J end by 4 bases, with 13 bases between. DNA of the CDR3: TGTGCCAGCAGTTTCCCCAAGAATGTGTATAATTCACCCCTCCACTTT. It specifies CASSFPKNVYNSPLHF.

The chain combines TRBV12-3 or TRBV12-4 with TRBJ2-7; D ambiguous. The CDR3 covers 14 residues. With 2 bases removed from V and 6 bases from J, the gap between germline ends came to 14 bases. CDR3 region: CASSLLLEGSEQYF. CDR3 DNA sequence: TGTGCCAGCAGTTTACTGCTGGAAGGCAGCGAGCAGTACTTC.

The rearrangement uses TRBV7-9 and TRBJ2-1, with D tentatively TRBD1 (7 bases). The CDR3 extends over 16 amino acids. V was clipped by 1 base and J by 7 bases, with 17 bases between them. The V gene's germline CDR1 is SEHNR and CDR2 FQNEAQ (reference sequence). The CDR3 protein is CASSLEKAGGKNEQFF. The CDR3 DNA reads TGTGCCAGCAGCTTAGAGAAGGCAGGGGGGAAAAATGAGCAGTTCTTC. The complete variable domain, with remaining parts taken from reference TRBV7-9 and TRBJ2-1, reads DTGVSQNPRHKITKRGQNVTFRCDPISEHNRLYWYRQTLGQGPEFLTYFQNEAQLEKSRLLSDRFSAERPKGSFSTLEIQRTEQGDSAMYLCASSLEKAGGKNEQFFGPGTRLTVL.

The V gene is TRBV6-4, the J gene TRBJ2-5, with 8 bases aligning to TRBD1. CDR3 size: 13 residues. CDR1 MRHNA and CDR2 SNTAGT come from the germline V gene. The ends lost 9 bases at V and 0 bases at J; junction bases unmatched: 3. The CDR3 region is CARDREYQETQYF. For the CDR3, the DNA is TGTGCCAGGGACAGGGAGTACCAAGAGACCCAGTACTTC.

This clonotype has only a few counts. The J gene is TRBJ2-3, the V gene TRBV29-1, with D unresolved. Germline CDR1 and CDR2: SQVTM and ANQGSEA. Trimming left V 5 bases short and J 4 bases short, with 10 bases between. The CDR3 loop spans 12 amino acids. CDR3 residues: CSVRQVPDTQYF. CDR3 DNA: TGCAGCGTTCGACAAGTCCCAGATACGCAGTATTTT.

The gene calls are TRBV29-1 and TRBJ1-2; D not resolved. This CDR3 is 13 amino acids long. CDR1 is SQVTM and CDR2 is ANQGSEA in the germline V gene. Trimming took 7 bases from V and 2 from J, leaving 14 bases between them. CDR3 in DNA: TGCAGCGCCAAGCCGACGGAGAACTATGGCTACACCTTC. It encodes CSAKPTENYGYTF. Complete variable domain (other parts from reference TRBV29-1 and TRBJ1-2): SAVISQKPSRDICQRGTSLTIQCQVDSQVTMMFWYRQQPGQSLTLIATANQGSEATYESGFVIDKFPISRPNLTFSTLTVSNMSPEDSSIYLCSAKPTENYGYTFGSGTRLTVV.

The chain uses TRBV6-5 and TRBJ1-4, with 8 nucleotides matching TRBD1. The CDR3 length is 14 residues. The germline V gene has CDR1 MNHEY and CDR2 SVGAGI. With 7 bases clipped from V and 6 bases from J, the junction kept 7 bases outside the gene matches. The CDR3 DNA sequence: TGTGCCAGCACACAACAGGGGGGAGATGAAAAACTGTTTTTT. Protein product: CASTQQGGDEKLFF.

This chain connects TRBV5-1 to TRBJ2-5; 12 bases align to TRBD2. The germline V gene encodes CDR1 SGHRS and CDR2 YFSETQ. This CDR3 comprises 16 residues. J gave up 2 bases and V 5 bases, and 7 bases lay outside the gene matches. CDR3 loop: CASSRTGLAGQETQYF. The CDR3 DNA reads TGCGCCAGCAGTCGTACCGGACTAGCGGGGCAAGAGACCCAGTACTTC.

J is TRBJ2-2 and V is TRBV12-3 or TRBV12-4; TRBD1 might be the D (6 bases). Trimming removed 5 bases from V and 2 bases from J, with 15 bases in between. CDR3 size: 16 residues. CDR3 nucleotides: TGTGCCAGCAGTAAGGACAGAGGGCCTAACACCGGGGAGCTGTTTTTT. Its protein product is CASSKDRGPNTGELFF.

This clonotype was found a few times. This chain joins TRBV4-3 and TRBJ2-3; D not certain. This CDR3 has 15 residues. Germline V gene sequence: CDR1 LGHNA, CDR2 YSLEER. V was pared by 4 bases and J by 3 bases, with 14 bases between. The CDR3 DNA is TGCGCCAGCAGCCCTGGGTTTTATTGGACAGATACGCAGTATTTT. Translation: CASSPGFYWTDTQYF.

The rearrangement joins TRBV11-2 to TRBJ2-5, with unresolved D. CDR1 SGHAT and CDR2 FQNNGV come from the germline V gene. There are 16 residues in the CDR3. The V and J ends lost 5 bases and 5 bases respectively, with 21 bases between them. CDR3 loop: CASSSRRLHIEETQYF. The DNA for the CDR3 is TGTGCCAGCAGCAGCCGTAGGCTGCACATCGAGGAGACCCAGTACTTC.

The V gene is TRBV7-2, the J gene TRBJ2-1; D may be TRBD2 (5 bases). The ends were cut back, 1 base at V and 5 bases at J, with 18 bases in the middle. CDR1 and CDR2 (germline): SGHTA, FQGNSA. The CDR3 contains 17 residues. This CDR3 reads CASSLGRSSYYHNEQFF. CDR3 nucleotide sequence: TGTGCCAGCAGCTTAGGAAGGTCTAGCTATTATCACAATGAGCAGTTCTTC.

The chain uses TRBV20-1 and TRBJ2-1; D is perhaps TRBD1 or TRBD2 (6 bases each). TRBJ2-7 matches the DNA end more closely, so the J call is doubtful. Germline V lookup: CDR1 DFQATT, CDR2 SNEGSKA (reference sequence). This CDR3 has 15 residues. CDR3 nucleotide sequence: TGCAGTGCTAGGGAGGGGGGACATGTCCATCTGGAGCAGTACTTC. It is translated as CSAREGGHVHLEQYF.

The CDR3 region has the DNA TGTGCCAGCAGCTTACAGCGTGAAGCTTTCTTT. Its translation: CASSLQREAFF. The rearrangement links TRBV5-5 to TRBJ1-1, with D uncertain. V dropped 2 bases and J dropped 7 bases, with 6 bases sitting between them. Germline lookup yields CDR1 SGHKS and CDR2 YYEKEE (reference sequence). The CDR3 totals 11 residues.

This clonotype was recorded a few times. The chain is built from TRBV7-2 and TRBJ1-1; 8 bases line up with TRBD1. Trimming removed 0 bases from V and 6 bases from J; junction bases left unmatched: 9. Germline V gene lookup returns CDR1 SGHTA and CDR2 FQGNSA. CDR3 length equals 16 residues. DNA for the CDR3: TGTGCCAGCAGCTTAGCGGCTGACAGGGGAACGCCTGAAGCTTTCTTT. Its protein product is CASSLAADRGTPEAFF.

V gene TRBV6-2 or TRBV6-3 combines with J gene TRBJ2-5; 10 nucleotides match TRBD2. Looked up from germline, CDR1 is MNHEY and CDR2 is SVGEGT. The CDR3 consists of 13 residues. The V and J ends lost 11 bases and 5 bases, in that order; junction bases with no gene match: 8. The CDR3 reads CAARTSGGETQYF. CDR3 in DNA: TGTGCCGCTCGGACTAGCGGCGGGGAGACCCAGTACTTC.